This T cell receptor beta chain was recovered during a study of cytomegalovirus exposure and HLA in healthy donors. General observations from the study: Across donors, most TCRs were seen rarely, yet some public ones were widespread.

V lost 3 bases and J lost 0, with 8 bases in between. CDR3 length: 14 amino acids. In germline, CDR1 is SGHTA, CDR2 FQGNSA. Primers: 60 Vbeta forward and 13 Jbeta reverse. Under the authors' procedure: A follow-up analysis tallied tens of millions of unique TCR beta chains, approximately 10 million shared. Measured with immunoSEQ multiplex PCR; TCRdb has only the in-frame clones, and not every one. V and J calls and clone size come straight from that table; D and trimming were deduced from the DNA. There are 100,000 to 150,000 clones in the sample; nearly 85% occur only once, and approximately 1.2% lies in the top ten. To note about this clone: Antigen specificity is unknown.

This chain links TRBV7-2 with TRBJ1-1; D call uncertain. The sequencing input was PBMCs. This TCR came from a boy younger than 18 in good health and CMV-seronegative. DNA for the CDR3: TGTGCCAGCAGCTTGATGGGCCTGAACACTGAAGCTTTCTTT. This codes for CASSLMGLNTEAFF.